This T cell receptor beta chain originates from a study of T cells in Graves' hyperthyroidism and ophthalmopathy. For this clonotype: No antigen is known for it.

Clinical Activity Scores of at least 3, NOSPECS grades of at least 4 and durations under 3 months characterized ophthalmopathy patients. Patients were excluded because of uncontrolled infection, other autoimmune disease, pregnancy or lactation. PBMCs came from around 10 ml fresh peripheral blood. Authors of the study amplified TCR beta CDR3 regions from RNA transcripts. A set of HTBI primers served as the primers for a first-round RT-PCR of the TCR CDR3. TCRdb ran MiXCR on the multiplex PCR reads and lists one entry per CDR3 protein. The table includes fewer than 750,000 distinct CDR3 sequences, about 14% detected once. General study results and limits: Most thyroid clonotypes expanded above 0.001 appeared in blood too.

What was sequenced was blood. The sequence was collected from a woman aged 40 to 50 with Graves' ophthalmopathy.

CDR3 DNA sequence: TGTGCCAGCAGTTTAAGTCGGGATTCTGAAGCTTTCTTT. Its protein is CASSLSRDSEAFF. This sequence joins TRBV12-3 or TRBV12-4 and TRBJ1-1, with D unclear. CDR3 length: 13 residues. V lost 2 bases and J 6 bases, leaving 10 bases between the germline ends.